This T cell receptor (beta chain) was documented in a study of T cell repertoires in cytomegalovirus infection. Across the study: Through public TCR beta signatures, both CMV infection and matching HLA type were indicated.

Whole-study findings and limits: HLA-C-restricted TCR beta clonotypes specific for CMV led the ex vivo response.

Using its own MiXCR run on the reads, TCRdb lists one record per CDR3 protein. The sample holds about 700,000 distinct CDR3 sequences, around a third seen once. Comments on this clonotype: The antigen is not known.

Sequenced here: cultured PBMCs, sampled from culture after CMV antigen stimulation. The clonotype originates from a human donor in good health (CMV status not recorded). Some clones in this sample may be carry-over from other donors' samples.

For the CDR3, the DNA is TGTGCCACCCGGAGTTTAGGGGTCCCGGATGAAAAACTGTTTTTT. It is translated as CATRSLGVPDEKLFF. The rearrangement links TRBV2 to TRBJ1-4; D perhaps matches TRBD1 (5 bases). V was pared by 10 bases and J by 6 bases, with 21 bases between. Germline CDR1 SNHLY, CDR2 FYNNEI. The CDR3 length is 15 residues.